What follows is one T cell receptor beta chain and its context. The antigen is unknown. This sample is drawn from a study of response to subunit inactivated influenza vaccine. Study-level findings and limits: After each seasonal influenza vaccination, few new T cells are recruited, the authors suggested.

The germline V gene has CDR1 SGHTA and CDR2 FQGNSA. Deletions cut 2 bases from V and 4 bases from J, with 12 bases between. This CDR3 contains 14 residues. TCRdb called the RT-PCR reads again in MiXCR, with one record for every CDR3 protein. The sample lists 490,000 or so distinct CDR3 sequences; 7.5% to 8.5% were seen once. The source material was PBMCs from blood, sampled roughly 24 months after vaccination. This rearrangement joins TRBV7-2 to TRBJ2-7, with D tentatively TRBD2 (5 bases). The sequence was collected from a man between 50 and 69 years old who received an inactivated influenza vaccine. The CDR3 reads CASSLKADLYEQYF. Here the CDR3 DNA reads TGTGCCAGCAGCTTAAAAGCGGATCTTTACGAGCAGTACTTC.